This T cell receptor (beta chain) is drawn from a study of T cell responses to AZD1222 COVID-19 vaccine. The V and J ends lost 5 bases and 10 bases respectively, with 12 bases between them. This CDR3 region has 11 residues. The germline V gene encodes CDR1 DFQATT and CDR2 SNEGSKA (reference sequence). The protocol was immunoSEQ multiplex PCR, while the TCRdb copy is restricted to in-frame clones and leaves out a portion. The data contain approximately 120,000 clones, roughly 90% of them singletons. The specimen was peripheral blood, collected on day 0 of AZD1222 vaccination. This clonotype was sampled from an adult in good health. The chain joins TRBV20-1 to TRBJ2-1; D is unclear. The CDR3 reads CSAQDDFEQFF. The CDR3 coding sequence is TGCAGTGCTCAGGACGACTTCGAGCAGTTCTTC.